This T cell receptor (beta chain) was captured in a study of blood T cell repertoires in COVID-19. Study in general: Donors in the United States, Italy and Spain gave samples during acute or convalescent COVID-19.

Repertoires were generated with immunoSEQ multiplex PCR, while TCRdb's copy carries only in-frame clones and drops some. The sample holds about 220,000 clones, around 80% seen once. V was cut by 1 base and J by 0 bases, with 6 bases left in between. The CDR3 runs 13 residues. Germline loops: CDR1 GTSNPN, CDR2 SVGIG (reference sequence). Material: peripheral blood. The sequence derives from a woman between 70 and 85 years old with acute or convalescent COVID-19. V and J are TRBV30 and TRBJ1-1, with D unclear. For the CDR3, the DNA is TGTGCCTGGAGTGCCAGATTGAACACTGAAGCTTTCTTT. The encoded protein is CAWSARLNTEAFF.